Here is one T cell receptor (beta chain) with its context. Survey-level immunoSEQ sequencing profiled the TCR beta repertoire. Clones were read by immunoSEQ multiplex PCR, and TCRdb kept only the in-frame ones, dropping some. Found here are approximately 53,000 clones, more than 80% of them singletons; the top ten hold roughly 10%. This receptor was obtained from a man in his forties with rheumatoid arthritis. Source material: PBMCs.

The CDR3 spells CASSSWERRNTEAFF. The CDR3 bases are TGTGCCAGCAGCTCATGGGAACGGAGGAACACTGAAGCTTTCTTT. V and J are TRBV5-4 and TRBJ1-1; no reliable D call. V was clipped by 3 bases and J by 1 base, with 13 bases between them. Germline assignment: CDR1 SGHNT and CDR2 YYREEE (reference sequence). This CDR3 contains 15 residues.